This entry is about one TCR beta chain. What it recognizes is unknown. Mismatch repair deficiency was confirmed in all patients, by PCR or immunohistochemistry. The TCR-sequenced patients were a few responders to pembrolizumab. The sample comes from a study of PD-1 blockade in mismatch repair-deficient tumors. About the study: Patients had over 10 mismatch repair-deficient cancer types, all previously treated and progressing. Overall study findings and caveats: Tumor-resident clones, often undetectable pretreatment in blood, expanded then contracted after pembrolizumab.

Measured with immunoSEQ multiplex PCR; TCRdb has only the in-frame clones, and not every one. This table has about 51,000 clones, 78% appearing once. Per the germline V gene, CDR1 is SGHRS and CDR2 is YFSETQ. CDR3 length equals 14 residues. V was shortened by 2 bases and J by 2 bases, with 9 bases between the two germline ends. The receptor comes from an adult with mismatch repair-deficient cancer. The V gene is TRBV5-1, the J gene TRBJ2-3; maybe TRBD1 (6 bases). Material: peripheral blood, obtained 4 weeks after starting pembrolizumab. The CDR3 DNA sequence: TGCGCCAGCAGCTTACAGGGAAACACAGATACGCAGTATTTT. Its protein is CASSLQGNTDTQYF.